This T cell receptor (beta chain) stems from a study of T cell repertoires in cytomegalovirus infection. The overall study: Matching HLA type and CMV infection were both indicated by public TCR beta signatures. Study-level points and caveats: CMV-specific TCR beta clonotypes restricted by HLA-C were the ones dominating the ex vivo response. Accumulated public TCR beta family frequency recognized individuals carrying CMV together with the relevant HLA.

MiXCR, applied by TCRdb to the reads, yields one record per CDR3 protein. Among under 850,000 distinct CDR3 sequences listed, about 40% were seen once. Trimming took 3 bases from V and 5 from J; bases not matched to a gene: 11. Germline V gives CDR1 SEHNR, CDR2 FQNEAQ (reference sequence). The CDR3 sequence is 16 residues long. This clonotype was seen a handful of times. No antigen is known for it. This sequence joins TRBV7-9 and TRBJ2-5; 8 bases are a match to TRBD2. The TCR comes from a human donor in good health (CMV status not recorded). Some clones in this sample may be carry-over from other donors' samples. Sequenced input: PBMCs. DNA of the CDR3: TGTGCCAGCAGCTTGAGTCGGGCGGGAGGCCGGGAGACCCAGTACTTC. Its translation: CASSLSRAGGRETQYF.